These 8 T cell receptor beta chains originate from one sample sequenced in a study of blood T cell repertoires in COVID-19. The assay was immunoSEQ multiplex PCR, and TCRdb's table has in-frame clones only and misses some. The top ten hold about 7.4% of the sample, which has some 250,000 clones, roughly 80% seen once. The sequencing input was peripheral blood. These receptors were obtained from a woman of 80 years or more with acute or convalescent COVID-19.

The chain carries TRBV10-2 and TRBJ2-1; 9 nucleotides line up with TRBD2. This CDR3 is built from 15 residues. CDR1 is WSHSY and CDR2 is SAAADI in the germline V gene. V shed 3 bases, J shed 5 bases, and the junction held 5 bases outside the gene matches. This CDR3 reads CASSDLAGVNNEQFF. The CDR3, as DNA: TGCGCCAGCAGTGATTTAGCGGGGGTCAACAATGAGCAGTTCTTC.

The CDR3 protein is CASSGGLAQTAYEQYF. The DNA for the CDR3 is TGTGCCAGCAGTGGAGGACTAGCACAGACCGCCTACGAGCAGTACTTC. The rearrangement joins TRBV6-1 to TRBJ2-7; 8 bases are a match to TRBD2. The CDR3 covers 16 residues. CDR1 and CDR2 from the germline V gene are MNHNS and SASEGT. The V gene end was trimmed by 4 bases and the J gene end by 2 bases; junction bases not matched to a gene: 10.

The chain employs TRBV5-4 and TRBJ1-3; no reliable D call. V lost 4 bases to trimming and J lost 2 bases, with 19 bases between them. This CDR3 spans 17 amino acids. Germline assignment: CDR1 SGHNT and CDR2 YYREEE (reference sequence). The CDR3 DNA reads TGTGCCAGCAGCCCCCGGGGAGAAGGGAGGACTGGAAACACCATATATTTT. Its translation is CASSPRGEGRTGNTIYF. Variable domain in full (rest from reference TRBV5-4 and TRBJ1-3): ETGVTQSPTHLIKTRGQQVTLRCSSQSGHNTVSWYQQALGQGPQFIFQYYREEENGRGNFPPRFSGLQFPNYSSELNVNALELDDSALYLCASSPRGEGRTGNTIYFGEGSWLTVV.

This clone was picked up a small number of times. This chain links TRBV7-2 with TRBJ1-2; 7 nucleotides match TRBD1. Germline-derived CDR1 and CDR2 are SGHTA and FQGNSA. The CDR3 has 13 residues. V lost 5 bases and J lost 4; bases outside the gene matches: 4. The CDR3 reads CASSEGTAYGYTF. The CDR3 DNA is TGTGCCAGCAGCGAAGGGACAGCCTATGGCTACACCTTC. Together with reference TRBV7-2 and TRBJ1-2, the CDR3 gives the full variable domain: GAGVSQSPSNKVTEKGKDVELRCDPISGHTALYWYRQSLGQGLEFLIYFQGNSAPDKSGLPSDRFSAERTGGSVSTLTIQRTQQEDSAVYLCASSEGTAYGYTFGSGTRLTVV.

The J gene is TRBJ1-2, the V gene TRBV11-2; TRBD1 aligns across 9 bases. This CDR3 region has 15 residues. Germline assignment: CDR1 SGHAT and CDR2 FQNNGV. V lost 3 bases and J lost 4; bases outside the gene matches: 6. For the CDR3, the DNA is TGTGCCAGCAGCTTGTTAACAGGGGGCGGCTATGGCTACACCTTC. It codes for CASSLLTGGGYGYTF.

This rearrangement joins TRBV3-1 (or the pseudogene TRBV3-2) to TRBJ2-3, with a weak D call TRBD2 (5 bases). This CDR3 has 16 residues. Deletions cut 0 bases from V and 5 bases from J, with 15 bases between. Germline V CDR1 and CDR2: LGHDT, YNNKEL (reference sequence). Written as DNA, the CDR3 is TGTGCCAGCAGCCAAGAGATAAGGAGCGGTGTAGATACGCAGTATTTT. The encoded protein is CASSQEIRSGVDTQYF.

The chain combines TRBV3-1 (or the pseudogene TRBV3-2) with TRBJ2-1; 9 nucleotides line up with TRBD2. The V gene's germline CDR1 is LGHDT and CDR2 YNNKEL (reference sequence). Trimming removed 5 bases from V and 3 bases from J; junction bases left unmatched: 8. The length of the CDR3 is 16 residues. CDR3 in DNA: TGTGCCAGCAGCGAGGTAGCGGGAGTGATCTACAATGAGCAGTTCTTC. Encoded protein: CASSEVAGVIYNEQFF.

This chain links TRBV15 with TRBJ2-5; TRBD2 agrees at 10 bases. The germline V gene has CDR1 LNHNV and CDR2 YYDKDF (reference sequence). With 3 bases clipped from V and 2 bases from J, the junction kept 6 bases outside the gene matches. The CDR3 runs to 16 residues. The CDR3 DNA reads TGTGCCACCAGCAGGGCTCGACTAGCGGGTCAAGAGACCCAGTACTTC. Protein: CATSRARLAGQETQYF.